This T cell receptor beta chain was captured in a study of cytomegalovirus exposure and HLA in healthy donors. This CDR3 is 13 amino acids long. This clone was counted a few times. Use of 60 Vbeta and 13 Jbeta primers characterized the PCR. TCRdb keeps only in-frame clones here, not all; method: immunoSEQ multiplex PCR. The table lists roughly 60,000 clones, about 70% of them singletons. The sequencing input was PBMCs. The chain joins TRBV7-5 to TRBJ1-1; TRBD1 is taken as the D call from the table, unchecked against the DNA. TRBV7-5 is tagged as a pseudogene. The source of this sequence is a woman aged 55-75 years in good health and CMV-seropositive. CDR3 DNA sequence: TGTGCCAGCAGCTTAAAACCACAGGGGGCAGCTTTCTTT. Encoded protein: CASSLKPQGAAFF.